This TCR beta chain was retrieved from a study of T cell responses to AZD1222 COVID-19 vaccine. Study-wide results and caveats: In a largely white British group with more females than males, clonal diversity was possibly underestimated. As reported, nearly half of all spike-specific TCRs target variant regions that are unmutated. Repertoires were sampled only after the peak T cell response.

Profiled with immunoSEQ multiplex PCR; TCRdb holds only in-frame clones, not every one. The table shows approximately 190,000 clones, with about nine tenths occurring only once. On this clone itself: No antigen is known for it.

CDR1 and CDR2 (germline): SGDLS, YYNGEE. The V segment lost 3 bases and the J segment 9 bases; nucleotides outside the gene matches: 14. The CDR3 covers 16 residues. The rearrangement links TRBV9 to TRBJ2-1, with 8 bases aligning to TRBD1. The sequencing here drew on peripheral blood, taken on day 0 of MenACWY control vaccination. The origin of this receptor is an adult in good health. The CDR3 DNA is TGTGCCAGCAGCGGGAGGGATCCGGGACAGGAGATTGAGCAGTTCTTC. It is translated as CASSGRDPGQEIEQFF.